This T cell receptor (beta chain) was sequenced during a study of shared clonotypes between healthy human individuals. Study background: Aged 18 to 49, the donors were two women and a few men. Study findings and constraints: Compared with clonotypes that all four donors shared, non-shared clonotypes had lower generation probabilities. How much donors shared clonotypes was expected to be affected by sequencing depth.

As to this clone: The antigen remains unidentified.

Positively selected for CCR7, the CD45RO-negative cells used as naive CD8 cells excluded terminally differentiated effector memory CD45RA+ cells. Roughly 30,000 T cell genomes (about 0.2 ug DNA) went into each sorted-subset replicate. Generated by immunoSEQ multiplex PCR, the TCRdb table keeps only in-frame clones and is missing some. In the table there are roughly 1,800,000 clones, about 95% of which are singletons. The specimen sequenced was naive CD8+ T cells sorted from blood. The receptor comes from a man aged 18 to 30 in good health.

CDR3 sequence reads: CASSRRVGRAETQYF. For the CDR3, the DNA is TGCGCCAGCAGCCGAAGAGTTGGGCGGGCGGAGACCCAGTACTTC. V and J are TRBV4-1 and TRBJ2-5; the D gene is possibly TRBD2 (5 bases). V was trimmed by 4 bases and J by 5 bases, leaving 17 bases between them. The CDR3 is made up of 15 amino acids. Per germline, CDR1 MGHRA and CDR2 YSYEKL.